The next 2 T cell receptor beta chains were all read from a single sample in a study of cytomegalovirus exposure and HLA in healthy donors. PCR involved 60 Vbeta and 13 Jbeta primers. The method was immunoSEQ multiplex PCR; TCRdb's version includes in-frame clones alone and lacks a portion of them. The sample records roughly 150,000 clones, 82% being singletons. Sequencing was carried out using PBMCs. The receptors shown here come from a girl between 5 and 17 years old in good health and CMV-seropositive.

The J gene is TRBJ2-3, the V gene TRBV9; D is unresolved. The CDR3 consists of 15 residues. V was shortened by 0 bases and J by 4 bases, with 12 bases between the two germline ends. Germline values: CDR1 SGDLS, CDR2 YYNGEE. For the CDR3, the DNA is TGTGCCAGCAGCGTAGCTGGGCAGTCTCCAGATACGCAGTATTTT. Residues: CASSVAGQSPDTQYF.

CDR3 sequence reads: CATSGTSVPPYQETQYF. The CDR3 nucleotides read TGTGCCACCTCCGGGACTAGCGTTCCACCGTACCAAGAGACCCAGTACTTC. The V and J genes are TRBV28 and TRBJ2-5; TRBD2 matches at 10 bases. The V gene end was trimmed by 10 bases and the J gene end by 0 bases; junction bases not matched to a gene: 14. The CDR3 loop spans 17 amino acids. Germline V gives CDR1 MDHEN, CDR2 SYDVKM.